Below, 22 T cell receptor beta chains from the same sample are listed, as sequenced in a study of a mutant IDH1 vaccine in newly diagnosed glioma. TCRdb's table, derived via immunoSEQ multiplex PCR, lists solely in-frame clones and lacks some. Seen here are approximately 84,000 clones, 80% to 90% observed once, and the top ten hold around 5%. Stated time point: week 47, end of study. Every vaccine dose comprised 300 ug of mutant IDH1 20-mer peptide plus topical imiquimod. Antigens of these TCRs are unknown. The starting material was PBMCs, obtained from a glioma patient whose treatment included an IDH1 peptide vaccine. Source of these receptors: a man aged 35 to 55 with glioma.

This chain connects TRBV7-2 to TRBJ2-1, with 7 bases lining up with TRBD2. CDR1 is SGHTA, CDR2 FQGNSA, per germline. This CDR3 is 15 amino acids long. The ends lost 3 bases at V and 7 bases at J; junction bases unmatched: 9. Written as DNA, the CDR3 is TGTGCCAGCAGCTTGGCGGGAGTGCTTAGGAATGAGCAGTTCTTC. Its protein is CASSLAGVLRNEQFF. Together with reference TRBV7-2 and TRBJ2-1, the CDR3 gives the full variable domain: GAGVSQSPSNKVTEKGKDVELRCDPISGHTALYWYRQSLGQGLEFLIYFQGNSAPDKSGLPSDRFSAERTGGSVSTLTIQRTQQEDSAVYLCASSLAGVLRNEQFFGPGTRLTVL.

This clone turned up a few times. The CDR3 sequence is CASSLGQGGSAGELFF. The CDR3 nucleotides read TGCGCCAGCAGCCTAGGACAGGGTGGCAGCGCCGGGGAGCTGTTTTTT. V gene TRBV5-1 combines with J gene TRBJ2-2, with 8 bases identical to TRBD1. J gave up 6 bases and V 4 bases, and 11 bases lay outside the gene matches. The CDR3 is 16 amino acids. CDR1 is SGHRS and CDR2 is YFSETQ in the germline V gene.

The V and J genes are TRBV5-4 and TRBJ2-3; 11 bases agree with TRBD2. CDR3 length: 15 residues. Trimming at V came to 5 bases and at J to 0 bases, leaving 2 bases not matched to a gene. From germline, CDR1 is SGHNT and CDR2 YYREEE (reference sequence). CDR3 sequence reads: CASSRLAGSTDTQYF. The CDR3 nucleotides are TGTGCCAGCAGTCGACTAGCGGGGAGCACAGATACGCAGTATTTT.

The chain couples TRBV30 to TRBJ1-3; D gene uncertain. The CDR3 is 15 amino acids. Germline CDR1 reads GTSNPN; CDR2 reads SVGIG (reference sequence). The V end was cut by 1 base, the J end by 0 bases, with 10 bases between. CDR3 amino acids: CAWSARAGSGNTIYF. The CDR3 region has the DNA TGTGCCTGGAGTGCGAGGGCGGGCTCTGGAAACACCATATATTTT.

The gene calls are TRBV2 and TRBJ2-1, with 12 bases lining up with TRBD2. This CDR3 spans 15 amino acids. Trimming cost V 4 bases and J 9 bases; bases outside gene matches: 7. The germline V gene has CDR1 SNHLY and CDR2 FYNNEI. The CDR3 loop reads CASSVETSGSSEQFF. CDR3 DNA sequence: TGTGCCAGCAGTGTCGAGACTAGCGGGAGTAGTGAGCAGTTCTTC.

The sample holds one count of this clone. The V and J genes are TRBV27 and TRBJ1-4; TRBD1 aligns across 7 bases. The CDR3 spans 15 residues. J gave up 6 bases and V 3 bases, and 7 bases lay outside the gene matches. Germline-derived CDR1 and CDR2 are MNHEY and SMNVEV (reference sequence). The chain's CDR3 is CASSFLRGSDEKLFF. CDR3 DNA: TGTGCCAGCAGTTTTCTCAGGGGGTCCGATGAAAAACTGTTTTTT.

This clone has just a few counts. This sequence joins TRBV14 and TRBJ1-6, with D possibly TRBD1 on 5 matching bases. V gave up 0 bases and J gave up 9 bases, with 12 bases separating them. Germline CDR1 SGHDN, CDR2 FVKESK. The CDR3 has 15 residues. CDR3 amino acids: CASSQETYGGSPLHF. DNA for the CDR3: TGTGCCAGCAGCCAAGAAACCTACGGGGGTTCACCCCTCCACTTT.

CDR3 DNA sequence: TGTGCCACCATCGGCATTGGAGATACGCAGTATTTT. This gives the protein CATIGIGDTQYF. This chain uses TRBV19 with TRBJ2-3; D is ambiguous. Germline lookup yields CDR1 LNHDA and CDR2 SQIVND (reference sequence). The ends were cut back, 10 bases at V and 5 bases at J, with 13 bases in the middle. The CDR3 covers 12 residues. The whole variable domain, filled in from reference TRBV19 and TRBJ2-3, reads DGGITQSPKYLFRKEGQNVTLSCEQNLNHDAMYWYRQDPGQGLRLIYYSQIVNDFQKGDIAEGYSVSREKKESFPLTVTSAQKNPTAFYLCATIGIGDTQYFGPGTRLTVL.

This sequence joins TRBV15 and TRBJ2-5, with TRBD2 matching over 9 bases. CDR1 and CDR2 from the germline V gene are LNHNV and YYDKDF (reference sequence). The V and J ends lost 4 bases and 6 bases, in that order; junction bases with no gene match: 9. The CDR3 consists of 15 residues. The chain's CDR3 is CATSTLSSGGKTQYF. CDR3 coding DNA: TGTGCCACCAGCACCCTTTCGAGCGGGGGGAAGACCCAGTACTTC.

This chain uses TRBV4-3 with TRBJ2-1; D not resolved. Trimming left V 0 bases short and J 0 bases short, with 12 bases between. This CDR3 is built from 17 residues. Germline CDR1 reads LGHNA; CDR2 reads YSLEER. The chain's CDR3 is CASSQDGRPSSYNEQFF. CDR3 sequence (DNA): TGCGCCAGCAGCCAAGATGGGCGGCCTAGCTCCTACAATGAGCAGTTCTTC.

This chain connects TRBV12-5 to TRBJ1-4, with TRBD1 matching over 9 bases. V shed 6 bases, J shed 7 bases, and the junction held 9 bases outside the gene matches. Germline assignment: CDR1 LGHNT and CDR2 FRNRAP. The CDR3 loop spans 15 amino acids. CDR3 coding DNA: TGTGCTAGTGGCCCCCCGGGACAGGGTGGTGAAAAACTGTTTTTT. Encoded protein: CASGPPGQGGEKLFF. Drawing the rest from reference TRBV12-5 and TRBJ1-4, the complete variable domain is DARVTQTPRHKVTEMGQEVTMRCQPILGHNTVFWYRQTMMQGLELLAYFRNRAPLDDSGMPKDRFSAEMPDATLATLKIQPSEPRDSAVYFCASGPPGQGGEKLFFGSGTQLSVL.

The gene calls are TRBV30 and TRBJ2-5; 11 nucleotides align to TRBD2. Germline loops: CDR1 GTSNPN, CDR2 SVGIG (reference sequence). The CDR3 runs to 17 residues. The trim removed 0 bases at V and 5 bases at J, leaving 11 bases unmatched. The CDR3 bases are TGTGCCTGGAGTGTAGGATCTAGCGGGGGGCCAGGGGAGACCCAGTACTTC. It yields the protein CAWSVGSSGGPGETQYF.

This clone was recorded once. V is TRBV7-2 and J is TRBJ2-1; TRBD2 matches at 9 bases. Germline V gene lookup returns CDR1 SGHTA and CDR2 FQGNSA. V was pared by 2 bases and J by 6 bases, with 8 bases of the junction left unmatched. The CDR3 spans 16 residues. CDR3 amino acids: CASSLRAGGPGNEQFF. DNA for the CDR3: TGTGCCAGCAGCTTAAGGGCGGGAGGGCCGGGCAATGAGCAGTTCTTC.

J is TRBJ2-3 and V is TRBV27; TRBD2 matches 8 bases. Unmatched junction bases numbered 12, after V lost 2 bases and J lost 2 bases. Germline V gene data show CDR1 as MNHEY and CDR2 as SMNVEV (reference sequence). The CDR3 is 18 amino acids. The DNA for the CDR3 is TGTGCCAGCAGTTTACAGGGGAGGACGGGAGGGTTCACAGATACGCAGTATTTT. Its translation: CASSLQGRTGGFTDTQYF.

The chain is built from TRBV29-1 and TRBJ2-7; 7 bases match TRBD1. The CDR3 has 11 residues. With V trimmed by 7 bases and J by 7 bases, 7 bases remained unmatched. Germline V gene sequence: CDR1 SQVTM, CDR2 ANQGSEA. CDR3 sequence reads: CSAYRGGEQYF. The CDR3 DNA reads as TGCAGCGCATACAGGGGTGGGGAGCAGTACTTC.

V is TRBV5-1 and J is TRBJ1-1; TRBD1 agrees at 9 bases. CDR1 is SGHRS, CDR2 YFSETQ, per germline. After removal of 6 bases from V and 6 bases from J, the junction contained 27 bases not matched to a gene. The CDR3 spans 20 residues. CDR3: CASTRGRAGSPGQGSSEAFF. The CDR3 nucleotides are TGCGCCAGCACCCGTGGCCGCGCGGGCTCCCCGGGACAGGGCTCGTCTGAAGCTTTCTTT.

This clone showed up just a few times. The CDR3 spells CASSWTGTGTYF. CDR3 sequence (DNA): TGCGCCAGCAGTTGGACGGGGACCGGGACGTACTTC. The chain couples TRBV10-1 to TRBJ2-7; D assignment may be TRBD1 or TRBD2 (5 bases each). CDR1 and CDR2 (germline): WNHNN, SYGVQD (reference sequence). The CDR3 runs to 12 residues. V lost 5 bases to trimming and J lost 12 bases, with 17 bases between them.

CDR3 in amino acids: CASSSNGTGKRRSPLHF. The DNA of the CDR3 is TGCGCCAGCAGCTCAAACGGGACAGGGAAAAGAAGGTCACCCCTCCACTTT. The genes are TRBV5-1 and TRBJ1-6; 9 bases line up with TRBD1. The CDR3 is 17 amino acids. The ends lost 3 bases at V and 10 bases at J; junction bases unmatched: 14. Germline lookup yields CDR1 SGHRS and CDR2 YFSETQ.

Remarks on this clone: Other DNA sequences in this sample translate to the same CDR3. The chain links TRBV2 to TRBJ2-7; D not resolved. The CDR3 has 10 amino acids. V was trimmed by 4 bases and J by 3 bases, leaving 1 base between them. Per germline, CDR1 SNHLY and CDR2 FYNNEI. CDR3 sequence (DNA): TGTGCCAGCAGTGGCTACGAGCAGTACTTC. It specifies CASSGYEQYF.

This rearrangement joins TRBV6-6 to TRBJ2-3, with 10 positions matching TRBD2. CDR3 length: 14 residues. The germline V gene has CDR1 MNHNY and CDR2 SVGAGI (reference sequence). V lost 7 bases and J lost 3; bases outside the gene matches: 4. CDR3 sequence: CASTSAGGTDTQYF. In DNA, the CDR3 is TGTGCCAGCACCTCAGCGGGAGGGACAGATACGCAGTATTTT.

The chain joins TRBV7-9 to TRBJ2-2; 9 bases are a match to TRBD1. V trimming: 4 bases; J trimming: 2 bases; junction bases outside the gene matches: 5. The CDR3 spans 16 residues. Germline V CDR1 and CDR2: SEHNR, FQNEAQ (reference sequence). Written as DNA, the CDR3 is TGTGCCAGCAGCTCCTGGGACAGGGCCAACACCGGGGAGCTGTTTTTT. Translation gives CASSSWDRANTGELFF.

This chain uses TRBV5-1 with TRBJ2-5, with D tentatively TRBD1 or TRBD2 (5 bases each). Trimming took 2 bases from V and 5 from J, leaving 13 bases between them. The germline CDR1 and CDR2 sequences are SGHRS and YFSETQ. This CDR3 has 14 amino acids. CDR3 amino acids: CASSFDWDGETQYF. CDR3 DNA: TGCGCCAGCAGCTTTGACTGGGACGGGGAGACCCAGTACTTC.